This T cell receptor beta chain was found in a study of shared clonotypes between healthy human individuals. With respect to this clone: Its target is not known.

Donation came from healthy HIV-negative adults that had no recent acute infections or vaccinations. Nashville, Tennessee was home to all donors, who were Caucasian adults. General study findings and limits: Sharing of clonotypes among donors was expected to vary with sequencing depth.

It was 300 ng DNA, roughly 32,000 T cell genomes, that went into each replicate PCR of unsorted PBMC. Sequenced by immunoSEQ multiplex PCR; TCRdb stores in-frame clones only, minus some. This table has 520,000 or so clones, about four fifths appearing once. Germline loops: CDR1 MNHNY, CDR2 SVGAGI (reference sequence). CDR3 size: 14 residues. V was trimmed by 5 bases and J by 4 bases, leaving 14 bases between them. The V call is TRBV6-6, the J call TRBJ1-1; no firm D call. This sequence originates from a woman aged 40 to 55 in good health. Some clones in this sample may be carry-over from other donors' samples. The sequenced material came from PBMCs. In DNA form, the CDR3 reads TGTGCCAGCAGTCGATCAGCGGAGGGCACTGAAGCTTTCTTT. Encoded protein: CASSRSAEGTEAFF.